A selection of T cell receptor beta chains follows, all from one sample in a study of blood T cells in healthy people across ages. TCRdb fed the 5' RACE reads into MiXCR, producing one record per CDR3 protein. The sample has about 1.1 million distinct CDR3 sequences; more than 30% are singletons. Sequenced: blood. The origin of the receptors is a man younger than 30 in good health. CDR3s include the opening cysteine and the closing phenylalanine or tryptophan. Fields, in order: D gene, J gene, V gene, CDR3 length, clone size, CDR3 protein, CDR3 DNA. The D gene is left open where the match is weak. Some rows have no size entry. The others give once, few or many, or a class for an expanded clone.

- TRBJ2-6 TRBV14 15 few CASSQASPGANVLTF TGTGCCAGCAGCCAAGCATCGCCTGGGGCCAACGTCCTGACTTTC
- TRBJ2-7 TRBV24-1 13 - CATSETDTYEQYF TGTGCCACCAGTGAAACCGACACCTACGAGCAGTACTTC
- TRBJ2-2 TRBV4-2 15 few CASSQDLRWDGELFF TGTGCCAGCAGCCAAGATCTGCGGTGGGACGGGGAGCTGTTTTTT
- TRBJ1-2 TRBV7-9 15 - CASSPKSATNYGYTF TGTGCCAGCAGCCCCAAGTCAGCCACTAACTATGGCTACACCTTC
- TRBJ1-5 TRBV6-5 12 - CATRRIGQPQHF TGTGCCACCCGGAGGATTGGACAGCCCCAGCATTTT
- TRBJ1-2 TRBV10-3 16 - CAISESKVHLNYGYTF TGTGCCATCAGTGAGTCGAAGGTGCACCTTAACTATGGCTACACCTTC
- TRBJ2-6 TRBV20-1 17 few CSARVRYGFSGANVLTF TGCAGTGCTAGAGTAAGATACGGATTCTCTGGGGCCAACGTCCTGACTTTC
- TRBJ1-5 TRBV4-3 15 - CASSQSLGGVQPQHF TGCGCCAGCAGCCAGTCTTTGGGGGGGGTTCAGCCCCAGCATTTT
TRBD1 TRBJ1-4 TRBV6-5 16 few CASSYSSGQGDEKLFF TGTGCCAGCAGTTACTCGTCGGGACAGGGTGATGAAAAACTGTTTTTT
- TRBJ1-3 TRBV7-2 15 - CASSLVSSSGNTIYF TGTGCCAGCAGCTTAGTTTCGAGCTCTGGAAACACCATATATTTT
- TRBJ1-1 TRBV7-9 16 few CASSLGVGNMNTEAFF TGTGCCAGCAGCTTAGGTGTAGGAAACATGAACACTGAAGCTTTCTTT
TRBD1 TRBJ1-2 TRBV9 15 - CASTEDWTGRYGYTF TGTGCCAGCACCGAAGATTGGACAGGAAGATATGGCTACACCTTC
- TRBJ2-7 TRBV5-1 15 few CASSLAGGHSYEQYF TGCGCCAGCAGCTTGGCTGGGGGCCACTCCTACGAGCAGTACTTC
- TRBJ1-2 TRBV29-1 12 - CSVVGGGDGYTF TGCAGCGTTGTGGGGGGGGGTGATGGCTACACCTTC
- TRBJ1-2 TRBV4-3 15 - CASSQGGSEGDGYTF TGCGCCAGCAGCCAAGGGGGGAGCGAGGGTGATGGCTACACCTTC
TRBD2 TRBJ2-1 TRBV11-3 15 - CASSSKRGPYNEQFF TGTGCCAGCAGTTCAAAGCGGGGCCCCTACAATGAGCAGTTCTTC
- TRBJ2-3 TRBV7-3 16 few CASSLRGGTSTDTQYF TGTGCCAGCAGCTTGCGAGGGGGGACTAGCACAGATACGCAGTATTTT
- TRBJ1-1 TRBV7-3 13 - CASSLVRNREAFF TGTGCCAGCAGCTTAGTTCGGAACAGGGAAGCTTTCTTT
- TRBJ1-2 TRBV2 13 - CASTPGPRYGYTF TGTGCCAGCACACCGGGTCCGAGGTATGGCTACACCTTC
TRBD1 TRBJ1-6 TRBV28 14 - CASSWTGHNSPPHF TGTGCCAGCAGTTGGACAGGCCATAATTCACCCCCCCACTTT
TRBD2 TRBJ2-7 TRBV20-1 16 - CSASRGLASSYNEQYF TGCAGTGCTAGTCGGGGACTAGCGTCCTCCTACAATGAGCAGTACTTC
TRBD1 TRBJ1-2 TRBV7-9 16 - CASSPRDRGGEYGYTF TGTGCCAGCAGCCCCCGGGACAGGGGAGGGGAATATGGCTACACCTTC
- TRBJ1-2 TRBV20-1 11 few CSAREGLGYTF TGCAGTGCTAGAGAAGGCCTGGGCTACACCTTC
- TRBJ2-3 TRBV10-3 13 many CAIRPDSTDTQYF TGTGCCATCAGACCCGACTCAACAGATACGCAGTATTTT
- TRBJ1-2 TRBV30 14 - CAWSANEGDYGYTF TGTGCCTGGAGTGCGAATGAGGGAGACTATGGCTACACCTTC
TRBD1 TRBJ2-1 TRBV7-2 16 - CASSLIGTGAYNEQFF TGTGCCAGCAGCCTCATCGGGACAGGGGCCTACAATGAGCAGTTCTTC
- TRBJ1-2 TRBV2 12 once CASRGRLGGYTF TGTGCCAGCAGGGGGCGACTGGGCGGCTACACCTTC
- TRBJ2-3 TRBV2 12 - CASRSLSDTQYF TGTGCCAGCAGAAGTTTGTCCGATACGCAGTATTTT
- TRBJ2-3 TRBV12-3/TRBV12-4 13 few CASMRQATDTQYF TGTGCCAGCATGAGACAGGCCACAGATACGCAGTATTTT
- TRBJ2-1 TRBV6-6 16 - CASSYGRGRSYNEQFF TGTGCCAGCAGTTACGGACGGGGCCGCTCCTACAATGAGCAGTTCTTC
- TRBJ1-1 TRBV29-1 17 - CSVDLFRGRRMGTEAFF TGCAGCGTCGACCTTTTCAGGGGCCGCCGAATGGGCACTGAAGCTTTCTTT
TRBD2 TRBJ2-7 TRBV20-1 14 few CSARSGGSSYEQYF TGCAGTGCTAGATCCGGGGGGAGCTCCTACGAGCAGTACTTC
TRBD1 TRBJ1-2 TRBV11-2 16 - CASSLAGQGLGYGYTF TGTGCCAGCAGCTTAGCGGGACAGGGTCTTGGCTATGGCTACACCTTC
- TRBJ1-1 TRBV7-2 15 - CASSLVYSLGSEAFF TGTGCCAGCAGCTTAGTCTATTCTTTGGGGTCTGAAGCTTTCTTT
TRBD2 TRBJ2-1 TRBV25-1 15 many CASSRGGSLYNEQFF TGTGCCAGCAGTCGGGGGGGATCCCTCTACAATGAGCAGTTCTTC